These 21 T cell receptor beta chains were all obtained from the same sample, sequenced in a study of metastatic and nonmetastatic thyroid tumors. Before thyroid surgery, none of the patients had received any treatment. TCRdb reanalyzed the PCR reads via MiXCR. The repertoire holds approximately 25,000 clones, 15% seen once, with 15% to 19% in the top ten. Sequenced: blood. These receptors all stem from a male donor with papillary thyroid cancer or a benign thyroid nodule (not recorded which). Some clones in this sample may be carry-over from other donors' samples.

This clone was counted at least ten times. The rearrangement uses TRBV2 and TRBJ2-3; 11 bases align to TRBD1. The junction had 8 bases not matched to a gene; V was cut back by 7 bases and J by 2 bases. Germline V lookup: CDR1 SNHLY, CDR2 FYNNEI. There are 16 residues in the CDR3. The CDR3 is CASNGQGAAATDTQYF. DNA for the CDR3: TGTGCCAGCAATGGACAGGGGGCTGCTGCCACAGATACGCAGTATTTT.

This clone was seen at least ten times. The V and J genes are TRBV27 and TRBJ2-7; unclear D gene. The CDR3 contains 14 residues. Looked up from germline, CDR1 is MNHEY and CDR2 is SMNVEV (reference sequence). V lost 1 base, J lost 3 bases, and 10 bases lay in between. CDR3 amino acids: CASSLLPLGYEQYF. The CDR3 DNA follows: TGTGCCAGCAGTTTATTGCCCCTCGGCTACGAGCAGTACTTC.

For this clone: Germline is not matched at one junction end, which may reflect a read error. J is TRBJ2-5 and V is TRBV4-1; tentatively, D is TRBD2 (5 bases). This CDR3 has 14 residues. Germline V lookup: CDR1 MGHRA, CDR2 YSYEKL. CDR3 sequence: CASSLGTAGQTQHF. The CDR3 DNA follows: TGCGCCAGCAGCTTAGGTACGGCGGGCCAGACCCAGCACTTC.

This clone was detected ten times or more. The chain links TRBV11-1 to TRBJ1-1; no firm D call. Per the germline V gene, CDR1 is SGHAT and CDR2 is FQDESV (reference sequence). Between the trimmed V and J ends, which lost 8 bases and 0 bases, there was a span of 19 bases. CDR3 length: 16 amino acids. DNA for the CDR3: TGTGCCAGCTCGGTAACCATCGGAAGCTTGAACACTGAAGCTTTCTTT. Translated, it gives CASSVTIGSLNTEAFF.

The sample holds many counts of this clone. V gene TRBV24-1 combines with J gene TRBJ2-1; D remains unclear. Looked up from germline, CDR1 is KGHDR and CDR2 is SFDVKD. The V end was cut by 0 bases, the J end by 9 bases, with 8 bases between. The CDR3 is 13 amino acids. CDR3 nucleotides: TGTGCCACCAGTGATTTGCTTAGGACTGAGCAGTTCTTC. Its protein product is CATSDLLRTEQFF.

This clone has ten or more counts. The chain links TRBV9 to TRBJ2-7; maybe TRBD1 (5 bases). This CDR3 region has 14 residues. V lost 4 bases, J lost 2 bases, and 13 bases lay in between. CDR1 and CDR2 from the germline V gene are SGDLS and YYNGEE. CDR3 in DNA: TGTGCCAGCAGCCCACAGGACCACCCCTACGAGCAGTACTTC. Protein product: CASSPQDHPYEQYF.

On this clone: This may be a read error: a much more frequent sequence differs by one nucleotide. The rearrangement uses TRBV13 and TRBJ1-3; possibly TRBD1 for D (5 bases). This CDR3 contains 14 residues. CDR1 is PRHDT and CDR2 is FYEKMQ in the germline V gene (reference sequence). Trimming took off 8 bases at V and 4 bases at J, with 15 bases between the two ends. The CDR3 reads CASGPRDVGNTIYF. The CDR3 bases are TGTGCCAGCGGCCCACGGGACGTCGGAAACACCATATATTTT.

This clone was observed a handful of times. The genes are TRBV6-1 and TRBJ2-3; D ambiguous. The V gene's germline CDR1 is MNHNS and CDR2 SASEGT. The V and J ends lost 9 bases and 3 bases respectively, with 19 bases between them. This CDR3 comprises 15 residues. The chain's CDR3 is CASTLTFVVTDTQYF. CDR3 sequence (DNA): TGTGCCAGTACTTTGACGTTTGTCGTTACAGATACGCAGTATTTT.

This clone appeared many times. The CDR3 loop reads CASSISVTLTDTQYF. The CDR3 coding sequence is TGTGCCAGTAGTATAAGTGTCACCCTCACAGATACGCAGTATTTT. The chain combines TRBV19 with TRBJ2-3; the D is unclear. CDR1 LNHDA and CDR2 SQIVND come from the germline V gene (reference sequence). V shed 2 bases and J shed 2 bases, with 11 bases lying between them. This CDR3 contains 15 residues.

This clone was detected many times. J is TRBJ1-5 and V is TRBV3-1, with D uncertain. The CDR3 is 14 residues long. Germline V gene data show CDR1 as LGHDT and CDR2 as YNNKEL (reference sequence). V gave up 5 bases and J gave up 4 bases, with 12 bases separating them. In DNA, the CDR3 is TGTGCCAGCAGCAAATCTGGGAGAAATCAGCCCCAGCATTTT. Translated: CASSKSGRNQPQHF.

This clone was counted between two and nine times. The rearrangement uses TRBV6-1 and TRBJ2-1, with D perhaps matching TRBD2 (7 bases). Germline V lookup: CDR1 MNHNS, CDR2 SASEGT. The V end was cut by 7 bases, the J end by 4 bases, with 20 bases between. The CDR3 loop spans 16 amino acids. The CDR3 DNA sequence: TGTGCCAGCACCCCGGGGGGCGGGGCGGTATACAATGAGCAGTTCTTC. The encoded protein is CASTPGGGAVYNEQFF.

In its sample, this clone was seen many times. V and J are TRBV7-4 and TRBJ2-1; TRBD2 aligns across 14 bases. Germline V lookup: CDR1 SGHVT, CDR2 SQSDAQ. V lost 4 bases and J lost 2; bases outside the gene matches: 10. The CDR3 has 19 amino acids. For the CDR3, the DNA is TGTGCCAGCAGCTGGAACACTGGGACTAGCGGGGGAACCTACAATGAGCAGTTCTTC. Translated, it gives CASSWNTGTSGGTYNEQFF.

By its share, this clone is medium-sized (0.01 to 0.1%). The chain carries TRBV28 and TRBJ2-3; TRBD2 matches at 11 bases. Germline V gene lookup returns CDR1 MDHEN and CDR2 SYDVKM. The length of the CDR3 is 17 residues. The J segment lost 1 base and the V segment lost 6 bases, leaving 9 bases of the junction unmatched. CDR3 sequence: CASRHGLAGVGTDTQYF. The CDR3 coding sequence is TGTGCCAGCAGGCACGGACTAGCGGGTGTCGGCACAGATACGCAGTATTTT.

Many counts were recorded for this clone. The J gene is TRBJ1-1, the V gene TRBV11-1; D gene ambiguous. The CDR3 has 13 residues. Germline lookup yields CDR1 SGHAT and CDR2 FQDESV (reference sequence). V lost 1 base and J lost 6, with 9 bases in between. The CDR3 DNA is TGTGCCAGCAGCTTAGAGTCTCTTGCTGAAGCTTTCTTT. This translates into CASSLESLAEAFF.

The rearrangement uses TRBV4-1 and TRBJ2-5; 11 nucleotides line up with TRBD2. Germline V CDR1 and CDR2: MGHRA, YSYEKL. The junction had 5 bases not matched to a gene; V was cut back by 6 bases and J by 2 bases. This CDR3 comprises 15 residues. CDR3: CASRLAGERQETQYF. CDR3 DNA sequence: TGCGCCAGCAGACTAGCGGGAGAACGACAAGAGACCCAGTACTTC.

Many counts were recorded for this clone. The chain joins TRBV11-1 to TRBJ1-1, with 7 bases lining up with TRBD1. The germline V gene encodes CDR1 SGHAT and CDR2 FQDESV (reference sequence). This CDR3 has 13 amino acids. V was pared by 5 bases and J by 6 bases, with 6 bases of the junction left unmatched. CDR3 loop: CASSPRQGSEAFF. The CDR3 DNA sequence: TGTGCCAGCAGCCCGCGACAGGGTTCTGAAGCTTTCTTT.

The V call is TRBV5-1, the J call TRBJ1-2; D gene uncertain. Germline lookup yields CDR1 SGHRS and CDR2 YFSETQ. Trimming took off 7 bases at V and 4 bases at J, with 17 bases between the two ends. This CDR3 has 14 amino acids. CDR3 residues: CASWSPRGIYGYTF. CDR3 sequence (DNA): TGCGCCAGCTGGTCTCCGAGAGGGATCTATGGCTACACCTTC.

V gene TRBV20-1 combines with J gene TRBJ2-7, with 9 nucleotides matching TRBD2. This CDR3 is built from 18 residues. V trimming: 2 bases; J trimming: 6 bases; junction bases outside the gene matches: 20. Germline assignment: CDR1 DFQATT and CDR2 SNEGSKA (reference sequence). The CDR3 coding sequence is TGCAGTGCTAGACCGCCCCCCCTATTTAGCGGGGGCTCGGGCGAGCAGTACTTC. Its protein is CSARPPPLFSGGSGEQYF.

The CDR3 loop is CASSEGQGAEQYF. The DNA of the CDR3 is TGCGCCAGCAGCGAAGGACAGGGAGCCGAGCAGTACTTC. This rearrangement joins TRBV4-1 to TRBJ2-7, with 8 bases aligning to TRBD1. The J segment lost 6 bases and the V segment lost 5 bases, leaving 6 bases of the junction unmatched. Germline assignment: CDR1 MGHRA and CDR2 YSYEKL. There are 13 residues in the CDR3.

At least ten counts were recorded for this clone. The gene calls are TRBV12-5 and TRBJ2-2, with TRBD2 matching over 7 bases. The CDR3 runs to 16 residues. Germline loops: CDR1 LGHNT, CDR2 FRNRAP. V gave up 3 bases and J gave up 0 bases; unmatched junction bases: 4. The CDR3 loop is CASGFTGTTNTGELFF. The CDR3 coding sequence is TGTGCTAGTGGTTTCACCGGGACTACGAACACCGGGGAGCTGTTTTTT. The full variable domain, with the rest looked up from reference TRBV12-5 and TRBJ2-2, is DARVTQTPRHKVTEMGQEVTMRCQPILGHNTVFWYRQTMMQGLELLAYFRNRAPLDDSGMPKDRFSAEMPDATLATLKIQPSEPRDSAVYFCASGFTGTTNTGELFFGEGSRLTVL.

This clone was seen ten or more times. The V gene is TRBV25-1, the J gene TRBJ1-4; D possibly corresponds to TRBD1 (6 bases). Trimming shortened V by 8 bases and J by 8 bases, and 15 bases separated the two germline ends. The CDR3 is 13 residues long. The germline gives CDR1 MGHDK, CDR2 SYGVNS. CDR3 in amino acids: CASAGQSNEKLFF. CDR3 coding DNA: TGTGCCAGCGCCGGACAGAGTAACGAAAAACTGTTTTTT.